The 23 T cell receptor beta chains below were found in one sample sequenced in a study of CD8+CD57+ T cells in acquired aplastic anemia. For CDR3 and TCR beta VDJ profiling, genomic DNA was the template used. TCRdb recomputed calls from the reads with MiXCR, one row per CDR3 protein. The sample has a few hundred thousand distinct CDR3 sequences; 56% are singletons. All patients picked for sequencing had shown, by flow cytometry, an expansion of CD8+CD57+ cells. Sequenced: sorted CD4+, CD8+, or CD8+CD57+ T cells (not recorded which) from PBMCs. The receptor set was obtained from a human donor with aplastic anemia.

Worth noting for this clonotype: At one boundary the junction diverges from the germline segment, which might be a read error. The DNA of the CDR3 is TGTGCCAGCAGCTTTGTCAGGGGGCCGGGGGAGGCCCAGCACTTC. The encoded protein is CASSFVRGPGEAQHF. The rearrangement joins TRBV7-2 to TRBJ2-5, with TRBD1 matching 8 bases. This CDR3 contains 15 residues. CDR1 and CDR2 (germline): SGHTA, FQGNSA.

V gene TRBV29-1 combines with J gene TRBJ2-7, with 14 bases aligning to TRBD2. Germline-derived CDR1 and CDR2 are SQVTM and ANQGSEA. J was trimmed by 6 bases and V by 4 bases; bases with no gene match: 5. The CDR3 runs to 14 residues. The CDR3 spells CSVGTSGRLSEQYF. The DNA of the CDR3 is TGCAGCGTTGGGACTAGCGGGAGGCTTAGCGAGCAGTACTTC.

DNA for the CDR3: TGTGCCAGCAGCTTAGGTCGAGGCAGGGGGCCGGATGGCTACACCTTC. Protein product: CASSLGRGRGPDGYTF. The chain recombines TRBV13 with TRBJ1-2; 8 bases are shared with TRBD1. The CDR3 has 16 amino acids. Looked up from germline, CDR1 is PRHDT and CDR2 is FYEKMQ (reference sequence). V was pared by 0 bases and J by 6 bases, with 9 bases of the junction left unmatched. Based on the CDR3 plus reference TRBV13 and TRBJ1-2, the full variable domain is AAGVIQSPRHLIKEKRETATLKCYPIPRHDTVYWYQQGPGQDPQFLISFYEKMQSDKGSIPDRFSAQQFSDYHSELNMSSLELGDSALYFCASSLGRGRGPDGYTFGSGTRLTVV.

The genes are TRBV5-1 and TRBJ2-7; D unclear. Trimming removed 2 bases at V and 0 bases at J, with 12 bases between. CDR3 size: 15 residues. Looked up from germline, CDR1 is SGHRS and CDR2 is YFSETQ. CDR3 nucleotide sequence: TGCGCCAGCAGCTTTTCGGCGTCACTCTCCTACGAGCAGTACTTC. This sequence encodes CASSFSASLSYEQYF.

The rearrangement uses TRBV29-1 and TRBJ2-1, with TRBD2 identical over 13 bases. CDR3 size: 17 residues. Germline CDR1 SQVTM, CDR2 ANQGSEA. Trimming removed 4 bases from V and 0 bases from J; junction bases left unmatched: 6. For the CDR3, the DNA is TGCAGCGTTGTGGGACTAGCGGGGAGAGTCTCCTACAATGAGCAGTTCTTC. Translating it yields CSVVGLAGRVSYNEQFF.

The chain uses TRBV29-1 and TRBJ2-7, with a possible D match to TRBD2 (5 bases). CDR1 is SQVTM and CDR2 is ANQGSEA in the germline V gene. The CDR3 contains 11 residues. The CDR3 DNA follows: TGCAGTAGTACCTTGAGGGACGAGCAGTACTTC. Encoded protein: CSSTLRDEQYF.

The chain joins TRBV25-1 to TRBJ2-2; 7 bases align to TRBD1. Trimming cost V 4 bases and J 9 bases; bases outside gene matches: 11. This CDR3 spans 15 amino acids. Germline CDR1 MGHDK, CDR2 SYGVNS. CDR3 region: CASSASRGSGRELFF. The CDR3 coding sequence is TGTGCCAGCAGTGCGTCCAGGGGGTCGGGAAGGGAGCTGTTTTTT. Supplemented by reference TRBV25-1 and TRBJ2-2, the full variable domain reads EADIYQTPRYLVIGTGKKITLECSQTMGHDKMYWYQQDPGMELHLIHYSYGVNSTEKGDLSSESTVSRIRTEHFPLTLESARPSHTSQYLCASSASRGSGRELFFGEGSRLTVL.

In its sample, this clonotype was seen many times. The chain has TRBV19 and TRBJ2-1; TRBD2 agrees at 9 bases. The V gene's germline CDR1 is LNHDA and CDR2 SQIVND (reference sequence). With 5 bases clipped from V and 8 bases from J, the junction kept 1 base outside the gene matches. This CDR3 spans 12 amino acids. DNA of the CDR3: TGTGCCAGTAGTGTAGCGGGAGATGAGCAGTTCTTC. Translating gives CASSVAGDEQFF. Looking up the rest from reference TRBV19 and TRBJ2-1 gives the full variable domain: DGGITQSPKYLFRKEGQNVTLSCEQNLNHDAMYWYRQDPGQGLRLIYYSQIVNDFQKGDIAEGYSVSREKKESFPLTVTSAQKNPTAFYLCASSVAGDEQFFGPGTRLTVL.

This clonotype was picked up many times. The gene calls are TRBV13 and TRBJ2-3, with D hard to call. The CDR3 loop spans 13 amino acids. V lost 2 bases and J lost 3, with 6 bases in between. Looked up from germline, CDR1 is PRHDT and CDR2 is FYEKMQ (reference sequence). The chain's CDR3 is CASSLTFTDTQYF. The CDR3 nucleotides read TGTGCCAGCAGCTTAACCTTTACAGATACGCAGTATTTT.

The chain carries TRBV2 and TRBJ2-7, with 11 bases identical to TRBD2. J gave up 5 bases and V 4 bases, and 7 bases lay outside the gene matches. The CDR3 loop spans 15 amino acids. The germline CDR1 and CDR2 sequences are SNHLY and FYNNEI. The CDR3 sequence: CASSVLAGGPHEQYF. The CDR3 bases are TGTGCCAGCAGTGTCTTAGCGGGGGGGCCCCACGAGCAGTACTTC.

The table lists this clonotype with many counts. The gene calls are TRBV14 and TRBJ2-1; the match to TRBD2 covers 11 bases. Germline V gene lookup returns CDR1 SGHDN and CDR2 FVKESK. This CDR3 is 16 amino acids long. Trimming removed 3 bases from V and 5 bases from J; junction bases left unmatched: 6. The CDR3 loop is CASSHVTSGVDNEQFF. Written as DNA, the CDR3 is TGTGCCAGCAGCCACGTGACTAGCGGGGTCGACAATGAGCAGTTCTTC.

About this clonotype itself: Lacking the conserved final phenylalanine or tryptophan, this CDR3 likely reflects a read error. The rearrangement uses TRBV5-5 and TRBJ1-6; TRBD1 aligns across 8 bases. Trimming at V came to 4 bases and at J to 8 bases, leaving 8 bases not matched to a gene. Germline CDR1 is SGHKS and CDR2 is YYEKEE (reference sequence). The CDR3 has 15 residues. This CDR3 is CASSLAQGAHSPLHS. The CDR3 nucleotides are TGTGCCAGCAGCCTGGCCCAGGGGGCGCATTCACCCCTCCACTCT.

The chain has TRBV5-1 and TRBJ2-5; 9 bases line up with TRBD1. The CDR3 is 15 residues long. Germline V gene data show CDR1 as SGHRS and CDR2 as YFSETQ. V was pared by 4 bases and J by 0 bases, with 4 bases of the junction left unmatched. In nucleotides, the CDR3 is TGCGCCAGCAGCAGGACAGGGGCGTACCAAGAGACCCAGTACTTC. It specifies CASSRTGAYQETQYF.

The V and J genes are TRBV7-2 and TRBJ1-5, with unresolved D. CDR3 length: 14 residues. Germline V gene lookup returns CDR1 SGHTA and CDR2 FQGNSA. Trimming pared 0 bases from V and 7 bases from J, leaving 10 bases between. CDR3 DNA sequence: TGTGCCAGCAGCTTAGCGGTGGGCAGCCAGCCCCAGCATTTT. This translates into CASSLAVGSQPQHF.

V is TRBV9 and J is TRBJ2-7; D assignment may be TRBD1 or TRBD2 (5 bases each). The CDR3 has 15 amino acids. CDR1 and CDR2 (germline): SGDLS, YYNGEE. Trimming pared 0 bases from V and 5 bases from J, leaving 15 bases between. In nucleotides, the CDR3 is TGTGCCAGCAGCGTAGCCCCGGGGCACGGGGACGAGCAGTACTTC. It translates to CASSVAPGHGDEQYF.

In its sample, this clonotype was seen once. The J gene is TRBJ2-7, the V gene TRBV19; tentatively, D is TRBD2 (6 bases). The V and J ends lost 4 bases and 2 bases respectively, with 9 bases between them. This CDR3 spans 13 amino acids. CDR1 is LNHDA and CDR2 is SQIVND in the germline V gene (reference sequence). The DNA of the CDR3 is TGTGCCAGTAGTAGCGGGATCCCCTACGAGCAGTACTTC. It yields the protein CASSSGIPYEQYF.

This clonotype has a single count. The chain carries TRBV7-3 and TRBJ2-5; 7 nucleotides agree with TRBD2. This CDR3 spans 15 amino acids. V shed 3 bases, J shed 1 base, and the junction held 5 bases outside the gene matches. Germline lookup yields CDR1 SGHTA and CDR2 FQGTGA. The CDR3 region has the DNA TGTGCCAGCAGCTTTGTGGGGGGGAGCCAAGAGACCCAGTACTTC. Its protein is CASSFVGGSQETQYF.

The CDR3 nucleotides are TGTGCCAGCAGCTTAGGTGACAGGGCCAACACTGAAGCTTTCTTT. Translated, it gives CASSLGDRANTEAFF. The rearrangement links TRBV7-9 to TRBJ1-1, with 7 bases that match TRBD1. The junction had 4 bases not matched to a gene; V was cut back by 1 base and J by 2 bases. The germline V gene encodes CDR1 SEHNR and CDR2 FQNEAQ (reference sequence). CDR3 length: 15 residues.

The gene calls are TRBV9 and TRBJ2-2; perhaps TRBD2 as D (6 bases). With 4 bases removed from V and 6 bases from J, the gap between germline ends came to 19 bases. The V gene's germline CDR1 is SGDLS and CDR2 YYNGEE. The CDR3 has 16 residues. The CDR3 reads CASSPTGVPGAGELFF. CDR3 nucleotide sequence: TGTGCCAGCAGCCCCACGGGAGTTCCCGGGGCCGGGGAGCTGTTTTTT.

This clonotype was observed once. Mismatch with germline at one junction end may stem from a read error. This chain uses TRBV20-1 with TRBJ2-5, with 7 bases aligning to TRBD2. Germline loops: CDR1 DFQATT, CDR2 SNEGSKA (reference sequence). The CDR3 contains 15 residues. CDR3 protein: CSARPLAEVQGTQYF. CDR3 sequence (DNA): TGCAGTGCTAGGCCTCTAGCGGAAGTTCAAGGGACCCAGTACTTC.

The chain recombines TRBV10-3 with TRBJ2-1; TRBD2 matches at 13 bases. The CDR3 sequence is 16 residues long. Trimming at V came to 5 bases and at J to 8 bases, leaving 9 bases not matched to a gene. The V gene's germline CDR1 is ENHRY and CDR2 SYGVKD. CDR3 in amino acids: CAISPGLAGNGYEQFF. In nucleotides, the CDR3 is TGTGCCATCAGTCCGGGACTAGCGGGAAATGGGTATGAGCAGTTCTTC.

This chain uses TRBV24-1 with TRBJ1-1; TRBD1 agrees at 10 bases. Germline V CDR1 and CDR2: KGHDR, SFDVKD. V shed 6 bases, J shed 4 bases, and the junction held 4 bases outside the gene matches. The CDR3 is 14 residues long. CDR3 amino acids: CATSQTGGGTEAFF. The CDR3 nucleotides are TGTGCCACCAGTCAGACAGGGGGCGGCACTGAAGCTTTCTTT.

J is TRBJ2-7 and V is TRBV12-1; TRBD1 reflects the table's D call only, with no check against the DNA. TRBV12-1 is classified as a pseudogene. There are 13 residues in the CDR3. The CDR3 region is CASSFAPRAEQYF. CDR3 nucleotide sequence: TGTGCCAGCAGCTTTGCGCCCCGGGCCGAGCAGTACTTC.